In this sample, the clone carrying this T cell receptor (beta chain) turned up a few times. Its antigen is not known. The data were obtained in a study of blood T cells in healthy people across ages. Study outcomes and limitations: The recorded TCR beta diversity per million T cells decreased in a roughly linear manner with age. The unsorted PBMCs prevented any conclusive comparison of naive versus antigen-experienced cells.

The CDR3 extends over 14 amino acids. The germline V and J ends were trimmed by 1 base and 15 bases, with 19 bases remaining between them. Germline V gene data show CDR1 as SGHVS and CDR2 as FQNEAQ. The authors ran a second PCR of about 6 to 12 cycles using a sample-barcoded 5' primer and a J-beta primer mix. TCRdb ran MiXCR on the 5' RACE reads and lists one entry per CDR3 protein. The table has 650,000 to 700,000 distinct CDR3 sequences, roughly 30% seen once; the top ten hold over 15%. Total RNA extraction produced at least 5.5 micrograms (per sample) for the study. The receptor was derived from a woman over 75 in good health. This chain joins TRBV7-8 and TRBJ2-1; D tentatively reads TRBD1 or TRBD2 (5 bases each). Sequences were obtained from blood. The CDR3 loop is CASSLDPGPLAGFF. CDR3 bases: TGTGCCAGCAGCTTAGACCCGGGACCCCTTGCAGGGTTCTTC.